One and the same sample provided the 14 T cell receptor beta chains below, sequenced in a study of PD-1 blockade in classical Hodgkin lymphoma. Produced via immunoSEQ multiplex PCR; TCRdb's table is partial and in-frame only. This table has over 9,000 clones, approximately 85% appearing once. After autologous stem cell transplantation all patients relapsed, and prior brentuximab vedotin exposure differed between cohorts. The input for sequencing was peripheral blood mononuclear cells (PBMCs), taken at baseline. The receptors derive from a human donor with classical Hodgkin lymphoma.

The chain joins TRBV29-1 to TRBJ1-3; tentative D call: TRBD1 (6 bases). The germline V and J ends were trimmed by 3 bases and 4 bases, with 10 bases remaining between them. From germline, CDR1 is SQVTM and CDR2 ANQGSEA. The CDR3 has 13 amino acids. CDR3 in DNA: TGCAGCGTTGATGGGGGCCCAGGAAACACCATATATTTT. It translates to CSVDGGPGNTIYF.

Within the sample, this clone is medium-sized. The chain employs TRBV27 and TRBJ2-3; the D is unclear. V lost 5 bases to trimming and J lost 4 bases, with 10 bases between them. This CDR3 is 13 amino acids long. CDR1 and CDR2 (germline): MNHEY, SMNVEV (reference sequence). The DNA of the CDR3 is TGTGCCAGCAGTCCCCCCAGCGCAGATACGCAGTATTTT. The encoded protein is CASSPPSADTQYF.

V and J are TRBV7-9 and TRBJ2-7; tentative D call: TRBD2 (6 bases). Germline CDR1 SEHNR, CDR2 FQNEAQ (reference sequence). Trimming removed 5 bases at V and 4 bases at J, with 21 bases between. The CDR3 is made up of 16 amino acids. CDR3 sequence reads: CASSPMRGLVMYEQYF. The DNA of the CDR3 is TGTGCCAGCAGCCCGATGCGGGGACTGGTTATGTACGAGCAGTACTTC.

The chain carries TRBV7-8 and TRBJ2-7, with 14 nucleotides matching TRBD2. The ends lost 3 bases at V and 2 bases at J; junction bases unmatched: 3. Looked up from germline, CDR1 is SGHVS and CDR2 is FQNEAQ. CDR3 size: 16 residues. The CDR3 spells CASSLLGLAGAYEQYF. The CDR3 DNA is TGTGCCAGCAGCTTGTTGGGACTAGCGGGGGCCTACGAGCAGTACTTC.

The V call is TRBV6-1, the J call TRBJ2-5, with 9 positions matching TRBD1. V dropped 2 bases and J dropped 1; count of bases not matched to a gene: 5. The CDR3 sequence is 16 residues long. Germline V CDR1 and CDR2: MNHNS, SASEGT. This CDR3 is CASSEMPTGGQETQYF. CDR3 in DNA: TGTGCCAGCAGTGAAATGCCGACAGGGGGCCAAGAGACCCAGTACTTC.

CDR3 DNA: TGCAGCGTTGAAGACGTAAGGGGGGACATTCAGTACTTC. It is translated as CSVEDVRGDIQYF. The chain links TRBV29-1 to TRBJ2-4; the D call may be TRBD1 or TRBD2 (6 bases each). Germline V gives CDR1 SQVTM, CDR2 ANQGSEA. With 0 bases removed from V and 8 bases from J, the gap between germline ends came to 11 bases. The CDR3 spans 13 residues.

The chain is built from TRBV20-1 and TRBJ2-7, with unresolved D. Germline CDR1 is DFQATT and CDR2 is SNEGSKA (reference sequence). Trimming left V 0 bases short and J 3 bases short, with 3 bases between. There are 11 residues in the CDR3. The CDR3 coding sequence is TGCAGTGCTAGAGAAGGCTACGAGCAGTACTTC. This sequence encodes CSAREGYEQYF.

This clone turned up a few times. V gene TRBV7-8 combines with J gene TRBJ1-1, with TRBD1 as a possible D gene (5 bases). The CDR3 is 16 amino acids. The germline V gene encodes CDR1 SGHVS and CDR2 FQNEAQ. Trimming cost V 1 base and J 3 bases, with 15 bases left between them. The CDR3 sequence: CASSLGGQGTDTEAFF. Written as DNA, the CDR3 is TGTGCCAGCAGCTTAGGGGGTCAGGGTACGGACACTGAAGCTTTCTTT.

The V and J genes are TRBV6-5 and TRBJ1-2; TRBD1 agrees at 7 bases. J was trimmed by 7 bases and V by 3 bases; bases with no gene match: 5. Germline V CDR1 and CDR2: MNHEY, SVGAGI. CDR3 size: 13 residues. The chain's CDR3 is CASSYTGESGYTF. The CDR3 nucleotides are TGTGCCAGCAGTTATACAGGGGAGTCTGGCTACACCTTC.

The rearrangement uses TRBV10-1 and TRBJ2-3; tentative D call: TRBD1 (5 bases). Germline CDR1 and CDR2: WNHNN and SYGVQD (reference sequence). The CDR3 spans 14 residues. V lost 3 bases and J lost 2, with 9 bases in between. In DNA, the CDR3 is TGCGCCAGCAGTGACCAGGGTGCCACAGATACGCAGTATTTT. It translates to CASSDQGATDTQYF.

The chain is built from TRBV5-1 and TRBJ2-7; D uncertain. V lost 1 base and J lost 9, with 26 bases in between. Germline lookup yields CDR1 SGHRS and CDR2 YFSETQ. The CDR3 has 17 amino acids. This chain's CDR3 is CASSLYGFGVLLKGQYF. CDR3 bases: TGCGCCAGCAGCTTGTACGGTTTTGGAGTACTTCTTAAGGGGCAGTACTTC.

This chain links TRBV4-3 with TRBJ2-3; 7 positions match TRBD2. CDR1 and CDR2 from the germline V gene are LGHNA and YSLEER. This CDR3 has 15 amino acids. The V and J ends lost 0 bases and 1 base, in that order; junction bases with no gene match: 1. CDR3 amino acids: CASSQEAGGTDTQYF. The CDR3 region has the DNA TGCGCCAGCAGCCAAGAGGCGGGGGGCACAGATACGCAGTATTTT.

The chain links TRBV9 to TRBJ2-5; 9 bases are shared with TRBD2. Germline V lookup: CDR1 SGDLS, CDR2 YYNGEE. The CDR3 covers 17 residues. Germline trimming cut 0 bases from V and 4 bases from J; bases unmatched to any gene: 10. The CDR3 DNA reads TGTGCCAGCAGCGTAGACGTAGCGGGGGCCCTCCGAGAGACCCAGTACTTC. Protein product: CASSVDVAGALRETQYF.

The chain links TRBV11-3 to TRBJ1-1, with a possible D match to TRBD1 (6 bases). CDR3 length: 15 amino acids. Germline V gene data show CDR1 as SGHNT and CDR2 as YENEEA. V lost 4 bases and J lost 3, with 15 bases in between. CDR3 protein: CASSSSTGRDTEAFF. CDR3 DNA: TGTGCCAGCAGCTCATCGACAGGCCGAGACACTGAAGCTTTCTTT.